This record looks at one T cell receptor (beta chain) sequence and its context. Generated by immunoSEQ multiplex PCR, the TCRdb table keeps only in-frame clones and is missing some. The table has 95,000 to 150,000 clones, about 89% seen once. CDR1 and CDR2 (germline): SGHKS, YYEKEE (reference sequence). The CDR3 has 14 amino acids. Trimming removed 7 bases from V and 6 bases from J, with 16 bases in between. The sample is drawn from a study of T cell responses to AZD1222 COVID-19 vaccine. The source material was peripheral blood, sampled on day 0 of AZD1222 vaccination. The sequence came from an adult in good health. The gene calls are TRBV5-5 and TRBJ1-4; possible D gene TRBD1, 5 bases. The CDR3 reads CASSGASGDEKLFF. CDR3 nucleotides: TGTGCCAGCTCCGGGGCCTCGGGTGATGAAAAACTGTTTTTT.